This T cell receptor (beta chain) was recorded in a study of blood T cell repertoires in COVID-19 (dated by TCRdb to about 2020). About the full investigation: Samples from collaborators originated in the United States, Italy and Spain and spanned both the acute and convalescent phases of COVID-19. The prospective study material was composed of cDNA or gDNA derived from T cells, B-cell-depleted T cells, or PBMCs. Subjects who had been exposed to COVID-19, were actively infected with it, or had recovered from it provided the deeply sampled blood TCRbeta repertoires that made up the dataset. The repertoires were made available in a free public database intended to serve as a resource for research on the immune response to SARS-CoV-2. The samples were drawn from the first 160 participants of the ongoing ImmuneRACE study and from 1,254 subjects provided by 6 global collaborators. A de-identified subject ID, COVID-19 status, age in years and sex were almost always included in the sample metadata. Where available, HLA class I and class II types were taken from metadata supplied by the sample provider and were not determined by assay-based typing.

The study at large found these results: How much clinical and demographic metadata was included differed by source and by participant, and the metadata was provided uncurated.

For this clone: There is no known antigen for this receptor. The input lacks base qualities; no much larger clone sits a single base away.

The V end gives up 4 bases and the J end 5 bases, leaving 4 bases in the junction not matched to a gene. Taken from the germline V gene, the CDR1 and CDR2 loops are SNHLY and FYNNEI. The CDR3 sequence holds 14 residues, the cysteine and phenylalanine included. The CDR3 DNA has 42 bases and is translated from base 1. The immunoSEQ Assay, a bias-controlled multiplex PCR, was used to amplify TCRbeta CDR3 regions from genomic DNA. Per the authors' processing: Within the assay, amplification of reference gene primers was used to estimate how many nucleated cells each sample contained. To quantify the absolute abundance of each unique TCRbeta CDR3 rearrangement, sequence reads were collapsed and filtered. For each sample, productive Simpson clonality was calculated as the square root of Simpson's diversity index across productive rearrangements. The table was pulled from immuneACCESS by TCRdb, which kept in-frame rearrangements only. Such tables lose some clones; where checked, under half of the loss comes from unresolved V genes, and the rest has no known cause. V and J calls and clone size are those listed in that table; D and trimming were worked out from the DNA. For this sample there are 200,000 to 250,000 clones; roughly four fifths appear just once. The top ten clonotypes cover 8.2% of the sample.

One collaborating source in Seattle enrolled patients during active infection and followed them longitudinally through the course of disease. Whole blood was collected in K2EDTA tubes by collaborating institutions according to the institutions' own protocols. Collaborator samples were shipped for TCRbeta analysis as frozen whole blood, isolated PBMCs, or DNA extracted from either sample type. Sample: peripheral blood. The sequence came from a woman older than 75 with COVID-19, enrolled during active disease. The chain employs TRBV2 and TRBJ1-5, and 8 bases in between align with TRBD1. CDR3 protein: CASSGTGRDQPQHF. At the DNA level, the sequence is TGTGCCAGCAGTGGGACAGGGAGGGATCAGCCCCAGCATTTT.